A selection of T cell receptor beta chains follows, all from one sample in a study of memory CD8 T cells in hepatitis C reinfection. Only in-frame clones appear in the TCRdb table, and some are missing; sequencing was by immunoSEQ multiplex PCR. This sample has 50,000 or so clones, with roughly 91% found just once. Sequenced material: naive CD8+ T cells sorted from blood. The receptor set was obtained from a man aged 18 to 29 with hepatitis C virus infection. Each CDR3 is given with its conserved first and last residue. The order of the fields is V gene, D gene, J gene, CDR3 DNA, CDR3 protein. A D gene is named only where the DNA matches it firmly.

v_gene: TRBV6-1; d_gene: NA; j_gene: TRBJ1-2; CDR3nt: TGTGCCAGCAGTGAAGCAAGCGGCGATGGCTACACCTTC; CDR3aa: CASSEASGDGYTF
v_gene: TRBV7-8; d_gene: NA; j_gene: TRBJ1-2; CDR3nt: TGTGCCAGCAGCTTAGGCCCCTCAGGGGTCTATGGCTACACCTTC; CDR3aa: CASSLGPSGVYGYTF
v_gene: TRBV11-2; d_gene: TRBD2; j_gene: TRBJ2-7; CDR3nt: TGTGCCAGCAGCGCGGGGGATATTACCTACGAGCAGTACTTC; CDR3aa: CASSAGDITYEQYF
v_gene: TRBV19; d_gene: TRBD1; j_gene: TRBJ1-6; CDR3nt: TGTGCCAGTAGTGGGACAGGTACCGTTCCACCCCTCCACTTT; CDR3aa: CASSGTGTVPPLHF
v_gene: TRBV10-2; d_gene: TRBD2; j_gene: TRBJ2-7; CDR3nt: TGCGCCAGCAGTGAGGTTAGCGGGAGTGGCCACGAGCAGTACTTC; CDR3aa: CASSEVSGSGHEQYF
v_gene: TRBV29-1; d_gene: TRBD1; j_gene: TRBJ2-7; CDR3nt: TGCAGTGTCAGGGACAGCGGCGAGCAGTACTTC; CDR3aa: CSVRDSGEQYF
v_gene: TRBV5-6; d_gene: TRBD1; j_gene: TRBJ2-3; CDR3nt: TGTGCCAGCAGCACCGGGACAGCTAGCACAGATACGCAGTATTTT; CDR3aa: CASSTGTASTDTQYF
v_gene: TRBV7-8; d_gene: TRBD2; j_gene: TRBJ2-3; CDR3nt: TGTGCCAGCAGCCACCCCAGGACTAGCGGGGACTCCACAGATACGCAGTATTTT; CDR3aa: CASSHPRTSGDSTDTQYF
v_gene: TRBV13; d_gene: TRBD2; j_gene: TRBJ2-3; CDR3nt: TGTGCCAGCAGCTTTTGGTGGGGACTAAAGGATACGCAGTATTTT; CDR3aa: CASSFWWGLKDTQYF
v_gene: TRBV10-2; d_gene: NA; j_gene: TRBJ2-7; CDR3nt: TGCGCCAGCAGCTCGGACAACTACTACGAGCAGTACTTC; CDR3aa: CASSSDNYYEQYF
v_gene: TRBV6-5; d_gene: TRBD2; j_gene: TRBJ2-1; CDR3nt: TGTGCCAGCAGACTAGCGGGAGCCTCCTACAATGAGCAGTTCTTC; CDR3aa: CASRLAGASYNEQFF
v_gene: TRBV5-6; d_gene: NA; j_gene: TRBJ2-7; CDR3nt: TGTGCCAGCAGTGGTCCGCGGGCCCCCTACGAGCAGTACTTC; CDR3aa: CASSGPRAPYEQYF
v_gene: TRBV28; d_gene: TRBD1; j_gene: TRBJ2-7; CDR3nt: TGTGCCAGCAAAACGGGACAGGGGACCGAGCAGTACTTC; CDR3aa: CASKTGQGTEQYF
v_gene: TRBV7-9; d_gene: NA; j_gene: TRBJ1-5; CDR3nt: TGTGCCAGCAGCCCTGAACTGTCCAATCAGCCCCAGCATTTT; CDR3aa: CASSPELSNQPQHF
v_gene: TRBV5-1; d_gene: NA; j_gene: TRBJ2-2; CDR3nt: TGCGCCAGCAGCTTTGGCGGGGGCAACACCGGGGAGCTGTTTTTT; CDR3aa: CASSFGGGNTGELFF
v_gene: TRBV2; d_gene: NA; j_gene: TRBJ2-3; CDR3nt: TGTGCCAGCAGTAAAGACAGCAGCACAGATACGCAGTATTTT; CDR3aa: CASSKDSSTDTQYF